The sample holds a few counts of the clone carrying this TCR beta chain. The antigen is not known. Germline V gives CDR1 MNHNS, CDR2 SASEGT. V trimming: 2 bases; J trimming: 1 base; junction bases outside the gene matches: 2. The length of the CDR3 is 16 residues. The sample comes from a study of cytomegalovirus exposure and HLA in healthy donors. General observations from the study: As was reported, the classifier diagnosed cytomegalovirus status with high specificity and sensitivity.

Use of 60 Vbeta and 13 Jbeta primers characterized the PCR. TCRdb keeps only in-frame clones here, not all; method: immunoSEQ multiplex PCR. The data contain 150,000 or so clones, 82% of them singletons. This rearrangement joins TRBV6-1 to TRBJ2-3; 11 bases agree with TRBD2. Sequencing was performed on PBMCs. This TCR was recovered from a male donor in good health and CMV-seronegative. The CDR3 sequence is CASSETSGGRTDTQYF. CDR3 nucleotides: TGTGCCAGCAGTGAAACTAGCGGGGGACGCACAGATACGCAGTATTTT.